This TCR beta chain was identified in a study of cytomegalovirus exposure and HLA in healthy donors. The study sampled nominally healthy donors, though unrecorded immune exposures were likely. Use of 60 Vbeta and 13 Jbeta primers characterized the PCR. The protocol was immunoSEQ multiplex PCR, while the TCRdb copy is restricted to in-frame clones and leaves out a portion. The sample includes about 190,000 clones, roughly four fifths seen only once; the top ten take 1.6%. Regarding this clone: What it binds is unknown.

Study-level results: In a later analysis, most CMV-associated TCR beta chains appeared HLA-restricted. In a later analysis, specific HLA alleles were associated with 15,000 to 20,000 TCR beta sequences at a 0.05 false discovery rate.

From germline, CDR1 is GTSNPN and CDR2 SVGIG (reference sequence). The CDR3 length is 15 residues. Trimming left V 0 bases short and J 4 bases short, with 13 bases between. This TCR came from a man in his fifties or sixties in good health and CMV-seronegative. The sequencing input was PBMCs. The rearrangement joins TRBV30 to TRBJ2-1, with a tentative D call TRBD2 (6 bases). The CDR3 here is CAWSVYTSRYNEQFF. For the CDR3, the DNA is TGTGCCTGGAGTGTATATACTAGCCGGTACAATGAGCAGTTCTTC. Looking up the rest from reference TRBV30 and TRBJ2-1 gives the full variable domain: SQTIHQWPATLVQPVGSPLSLECTVEGTSNPNLYWYRQAAGRGLQLLFYSVGIGQISSEVPQNLSASRPQDRQFILSSKKLLLSDSGFYLCAWSVYTSRYNEQFFGPGTRLTVL.